Reported below is one T cell receptor beta chain. Its binding antigen is unknown. Base qualities are missing; no much larger clone stands one base away. Reading from cysteine to phenylalanine, the CDR3 counts 15 amino acids. Solely the CDR3 DNA is kept, with 45 bases framed from the first base. CDR1 SGHTA and CDR2 FQGNSA are derived from the germline V gene. V loses 6 bases, J loses 1 base, and the germline ends lie 12 bases apart. Preparation of the library involved 5' RACE. A second PCR of roughly 7 to 11 cycles was performed with a sample-barcoded 5' primer and a J-beta primer mix. A unique molecular identifier was introduced onto each TCR beta cDNA molecule by a template-switch 5' adaptor carrying 12 random nucleotides. Each sample yielded at least 3 million CDR3-containing paired-end reads. First-strand cDNA synthesis was performed from all RNA using the Mint cDNA synthesis kit, with priming by a TRBC-specific oligonucleotide. Following uracil-DNA glycosylase treatment, a first 18-cycle PCR with universal primers M1SS and BC2_uni_R was performed on all cDNA. Per the original workflow: Normalization of each sample was performed by random selection of 1 million high-quality reads, each carrying a distinct molecular identifier. Instead of being binned into consensus sequences, reads with shared molecular identifiers were discarded. MiTCR, with a Q25 quality threshold and the strictest error-elimination algorithm, was used for CDR3 identification, clonotype clustering and error correction. Lower-bound total TCR beta diversity was estimated with a nonparametric unseen species model using Euler transformation. In TCRdb, the public reads were trimmed at Q25 with fastp and aligned with MiXCR, with productive beta chains retained. Under each unique CDR3 protein, matching rows form one entry showing the most common genes and DNA. What appears here as the V and J calls and clone size reflects TCRdb's work, not the paper's. The sample has some 1.8 million distinct CDR3 sequences on record, about two fifths of them singletons. Of the sample, around 23% falls within the top ten clones.

Donors were 30 to 45 systemically healthy Caucasian individuals from Russia aged roughly 6 to 90 years. Each donor gave 8 to 10 milliliters of peripheral blood, drawn into EDTA-treated Vacutainer tubes. PBMCs were isolated by Ficoll-Paque density-gradient centrifugation, with at least 6 million obtained per sample. Trizol reagent was used to extract total RNA from the PBMCs, yielding at least 5.5 micrograms per sample. Naive CD45RAhigh/CD27high T cell percentages were measured by flow cytometry on a PBMC aliquot from every donor. This specimen belongs to a study of blood T cells in healthy people across ages (dated by TCRdb to the mid-2010s). In the study overall: In model experiments, template switching captured roughly one uniquely barcoded TCR beta cDNA molecule for every two T cells. Using deep sequencing normalized with unique cDNA molecular identifiers, the study measured how TCR beta repertoire diversity changes with age. Donors were grouped into four age groups: young (average approximately 16 years), middle-aged (around 39), aged (over 55) and long-lived (about 82). Donors of different ages were randomly distributed across sequencing lanes to avoid experimental bias. Two additional independent replicas of 1 million unique cDNA reads from the same blood draw were analyzed for two donors (one aged 18 to 30 and one aged 80 or older). The full study reports these points: Donor CMV infection status was unknown, potentially confounding age-related changes in expanded clonotypes. Observed TCR beta diversity per million T cells fell roughly linearly with age, and a significant reduction was already apparent by age around 39. Estimates of total diversity based on one million sequenced T cells were regarded as lower bounds and as underestimates. A strong correlation was found between observed TCR beta diversity and the percentage of naive T cells measured by flow cytometry. The long-lived group showed more naive CD4+ T cells, fewer expanded clones and increased TCR diversity than the aged group, suggesting age selection. Conclusive comparison of naive and antigen-experienced compartments was prevented by the profiling of bulk unsorted PBMCs.

The rearranged segments are TRBV7-2 and TRBJ1-4, with the identity of the D gene unclear. This TCR came from a human donor in good health. The source material was blood. The DNA sequence follows: TGTGCCAGCAGTCCCAACAGATTAACTAATGAAAAACTGTTTTTT. The resulting protein is CASSPNRLTNEKLFF.